This T cell receptor beta chain comes out of a study of blood T cell repertoires in COVID-19. As handled by the study authors: Cell counts per sample came from amplifying reference gene primers. Generated by immunoSEQ multiplex PCR, the TCRdb table keeps only in-frame clones and is missing some. V and J calls and clone size come straight from that table; D and trimming were deduced from the DNA. The table records about 190,000 clones, roughly 79% of them present only once. The CDR3 spans 17 residues. The ends lost 3 bases at V and 7 bases at J; junction bases unmatched: 14. Germline V CDR1 and CDR2: SGHRS, YFSETQ.

The clonotype originates from a man in his sixties with active or convalescent COVID-19. V gene TRBV5-1 combines with J gene TRBJ2-7; 12 bases line up with TRBD2. The sequenced sample was peripheral blood. DNA for the CDR3: TGCGCCAGCAGCTCGGGACTAGCGGGCGCCATCCTCTTTGAGCAGTACTTC. Amino acids: CASSSGLAGAILFEQYF.